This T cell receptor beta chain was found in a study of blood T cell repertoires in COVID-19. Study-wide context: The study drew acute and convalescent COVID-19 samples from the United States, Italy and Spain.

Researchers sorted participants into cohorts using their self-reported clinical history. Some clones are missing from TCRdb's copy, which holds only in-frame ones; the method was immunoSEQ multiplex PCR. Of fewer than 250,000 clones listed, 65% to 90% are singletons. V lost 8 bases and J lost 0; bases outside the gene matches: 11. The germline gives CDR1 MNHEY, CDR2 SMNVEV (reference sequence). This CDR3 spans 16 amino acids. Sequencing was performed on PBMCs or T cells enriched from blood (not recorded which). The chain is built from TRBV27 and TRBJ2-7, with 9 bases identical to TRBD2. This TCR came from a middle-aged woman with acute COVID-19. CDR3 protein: CASAYEGGRGSYEQYF. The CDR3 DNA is TGTGCCAGCGCGTATGAGGGCGGGAGGGGCTCCTACGAGCAGTACTTC.